This TCR beta chain was retrieved from a study of blood T cell repertoires in COVID-19. Study context: Researchers got acute and convalescent COVID-19 samples from the United States, Italy and Spain.

Germline V CDR1 and CDR2: SGHRS, YFSETQ. The CDR3 covers 15 residues. The junction had 3 bases not matched to a gene; V was cut back by 2 bases and J by 0 bases. Sequenced by immunoSEQ multiplex PCR; TCRdb stores in-frame clones only, minus some. Among a few hundred thousand clones listed, approximately 90% were seen once. Participants were aged 18 to 89 years from roughly 25 US areas. Participant reports of clinical history set cohort assignment. Recovered status applied to Cohort 3 donors who had two consecutive negative PCRs. It also applied to those with clearance or with symptom resolution. The rearrangement joins TRBV5-1 to TRBJ1-1; TRBD1 matches 8 bases. Sequenced material: PBMCs or T cells enriched from blood (not recorded which). This sequence was found in a woman aged 55-70 years who had recovered from COVID-19. The CDR3 DNA sequence: TGCGCCAGCAGCTTCCAGGGGGCGGTGAACACTGAAGCTTTCTTT. Protein: CASSFQGAVNTEAFF.